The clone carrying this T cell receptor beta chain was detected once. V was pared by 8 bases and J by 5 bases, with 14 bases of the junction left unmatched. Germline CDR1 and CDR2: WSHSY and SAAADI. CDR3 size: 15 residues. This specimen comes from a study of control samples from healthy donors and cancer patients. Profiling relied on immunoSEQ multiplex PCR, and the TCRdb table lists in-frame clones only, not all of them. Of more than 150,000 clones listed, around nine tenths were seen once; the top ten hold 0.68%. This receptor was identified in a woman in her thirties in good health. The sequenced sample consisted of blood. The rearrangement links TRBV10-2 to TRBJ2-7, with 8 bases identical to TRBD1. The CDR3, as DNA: TGCGCCAGCTCATGGGACAGGTCCCGTCCTAACGAGCAGTACTTC. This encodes CASSWDRSRPNEQYF.